This T cell receptor beta chain was captured by sequencing in a study of cytomegalovirus exposure and HLA in healthy donors. Assay: immunoSEQ multiplex PCR; the TCRdb copy retains only in-frame clones and omits some. The data contain about 100,000 clones, 95% of them singletons. The TCR originated in a woman aged 18-29 years in good health and CMV-seronegative. Sequences were obtained from PBMCs.

The DNA of the CDR3 is TGTGCCAGCAGTGTAGGAGTCTCTGGAAACACCATATATTTT. Amino acid sequence: CASSVGVSGNTIYF. The chain recombines TRBV25-1 with TRBJ1-3; no firm D call. The germline gives CDR1 MGHDK, CDR2 SYGVNS. V was clipped by 4 bases and J by 0 bases, with 7 bases between them. The CDR3 loop spans 14 amino acids.